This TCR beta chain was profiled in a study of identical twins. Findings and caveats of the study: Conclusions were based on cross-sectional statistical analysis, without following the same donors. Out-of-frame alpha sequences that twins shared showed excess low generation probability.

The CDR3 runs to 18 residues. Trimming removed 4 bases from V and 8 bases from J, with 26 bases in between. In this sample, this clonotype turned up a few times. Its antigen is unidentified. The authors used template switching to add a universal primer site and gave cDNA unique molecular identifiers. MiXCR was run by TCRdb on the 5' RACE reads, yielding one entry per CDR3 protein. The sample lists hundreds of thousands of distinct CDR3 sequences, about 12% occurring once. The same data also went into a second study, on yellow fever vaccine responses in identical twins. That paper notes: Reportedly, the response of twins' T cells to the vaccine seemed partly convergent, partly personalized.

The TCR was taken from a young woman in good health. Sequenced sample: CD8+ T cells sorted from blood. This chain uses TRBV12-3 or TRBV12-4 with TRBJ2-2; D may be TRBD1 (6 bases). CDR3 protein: CASSSPTELEGVGGELFF. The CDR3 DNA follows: TGTGCCAGCAGTTCACCCACCGAACTCGAGGGGGTCGGAGGGGAGCTGTTTTTT.